This is a list of T cell receptor beta chains from one sample in a study of shared clonotypes between healthy human individuals. Data came from immunoSEQ multiplex PCR; TCRdb stores just in-frame clones and leaves some out. Here the sample spans 950,000 to 1,200,000 clones, about 72% being singletons. Specimen: memory CD4+ T cells from PBMCs. These receptors originate from a young man in good health. Some clones in this sample may be carry-over from other donors' samples. Each CDR3 is given with its conserved first and last residue. Fields, in order: CDR3 protein, CDR3 DNA, clone size, D gene, V gene, CDR3 length, J gene. D genes are given only for firm matches. Expanded clones are given a class, and other clones once, few, many or no size at all.

CDR3aa: CASSRGLATYTQYF
CDR3nt: TGCGCCAGCAGCCGAGGACTAGCCACCTATACGCAGTATTTT
abundance: .
d_gene: TRBD2
v_gene: TRBV4-1
len: 14
j_gene: TRBJ2-3

CDR3aa: CATPKGSLSGNTIYF
CDR3nt: TGTGCCACCCCCAAGGGGTCATTGTCTGGAAACACCATATATTTT
abundance: .
d_gene: .
v_gene: TRBV6-1
len: 15
j_gene: TRBJ1-3

CDR3aa: CASSRGQGYQETQYF
CDR3nt: TGCGCCAGCAGCCGCGGACAGGGTTACCAAGAGACCCAGTACTTC
abundance: .
d_gene: TRBD1
v_gene: TRBV5-5
len: 15
j_gene: TRBJ2-5

CDR3aa: CASSPGQRGDSKQYF
CDR3nt: TGCGCCAGCAGCCCGGGACAGCGGGGAGATTCGAAGCAGTACTTC
abundance: .
d_gene: .
v_gene: TRBV4-1
len: 15
j_gene: TRBJ2-5

CDR3aa: CASSIVWSGGSDTQYF
CDR3nt: TGTGCCAGCAGTATAGTGTGGAGTGGGGGCTCAGATACGCAGTATTTT
abundance: .
d_gene: .
v_gene: TRBV5-4
len: 16
j_gene: TRBJ2-3

CDR3aa: CASSLGGDREAFF
CDR3nt: TGTGCCAGCAGCTTGGGCGGTGACAGGGAAGCTTTCTTT
abundance: .
d_gene: .
v_gene: TRBV5-4
len: 13
j_gene: TRBJ1-1

CDR3aa: CASSSPWTGTKDEQYF
CDR3nt: TGTGCCAGCAGCTCTCCTTGGACAGGGACCAAGGACGAGCAGTACTTC
abundance: .
d_gene: TRBD1
v_gene: TRBV28
len: 16
j_gene: TRBJ2-7

CDR3aa: CASSWAGTSGNNEQFF
CDR3nt: TGTGCCAGCAGCTGGGCAGGGACTAGCGGCAACAATGAGCAGTTCTTC
abundance: few
d_gene: TRBD2
v_gene: TRBV5-4
len: 16
j_gene: TRBJ2-1

CDR3aa: CASKGKGNTEAFF
CDR3nt: TGTGCCAGTAAGGGCAAAGGGAACACTGAAGCTTTCTTT
abundance: .
d_gene: .
v_gene: TRBV19
len: 13
j_gene: TRBJ1-1

CDR3aa: CAWTGDRGTGELFF
CDR3nt: TGTGCCTGGACGGGGGACAGGGGGACCGGGGAGCTGTTTTTT
abundance: .
d_gene: TRBD1
v_gene: TRBV30
len: 14
j_gene: TRBJ2-2

CDR3aa: CASSLSRDFRNEQFF
CDR3nt: TGTGCCAGCAGCCTGAGCCGGGACTTTCGCAATGAGCAGTTCTTC
abundance: .
d_gene: .
v_gene: TRBV11-3
len: 15
j_gene: TRBJ2-1

CDR3aa: CASSAFAEQFF
CDR3nt: TGTGCCAGCAGCGCGTTTGCTGAGCAGTTCTTC
abundance: .
d_gene: .
v_gene: TRBV9
len: 11
j_gene: TRBJ2-1

CDR3aa: CATPSMTGANVLTF
CDR3nt: TGTGCCACCCCATCGATGACTGGGGCCAACGTCCTGACTTTC
abundance: .
d_gene: .
v_gene: TRBV28
len: 14
j_gene: TRBJ2-6

CDR3aa: CASSWTGADTQYF
CDR3nt: TGTGCCAGCAGCTGGACAGGGGCCGATACGCAGTATTTT
abundance: .
d_gene: TRBD1
v_gene: TRBV7-8
len: 13
j_gene: TRBJ2-3

CDR3aa: CSVRGTPLSTDTQYF
CDR3nt: TGCAGCGTTAGGGGGACGCCGCTATCCACAGATACGCAGTATTTT
abundance: .
d_gene: .
v_gene: TRBV29-1
len: 15
j_gene: TRBJ2-3

CDR3aa: CSVAGSNQPQHF
CDR3nt: TGCAGCGTTGCAGGGTCAAATCAGCCCCAGCATTTT
abundance: .
d_gene: .
v_gene: TRBV29-1
len: 12
j_gene: TRBJ1-5

CDR3aa: CSGEGSYNEQFF
CDR3nt: TGCAGCGGCGAAGGATCCTACAATGAGCAGTTCTTC
abundance: few
d_gene: .
v_gene: TRBV29-1
len: 12
j_gene: TRBJ2-1

CDR3aa: CASSTGQGWDQPQHF
CDR3nt: TGTGCCAGCAGCACGGGACAGGGATGGGATCAGCCCCAGCATTTT
abundance: .
d_gene: TRBD1
v_gene: TRBV7-2
len: 15
j_gene: TRBJ1-5

CDR3aa: CASSSYSGDPYGYTF
CDR3nt: TGCGCCAGCAGCTCCTACAGCGGGGACCCTTATGGCTACACCTTC
abundance: once
d_gene: .
v_gene: TRBV5-1
len: 15
j_gene: TRBJ1-2

CDR3aa: CASSPSSGLHEQFF
CDR3nt: TGTGCCAGCTCACCAAGCTCAGGGTTACATGAGCAGTTCTTC
abundance: few
d_gene: .
v_gene: TRBV18
len: 14
j_gene: TRBJ2-1

CDR3aa: CAISERARVPSTDTQYF
CDR3nt: TGTGCCATCAGTGAGCGGGCCAGGGTCCCTTCCACAGATACGCAGTATTTT
abundance: .
d_gene: .
v_gene: TRBV10-3
len: 17
j_gene: TRBJ2-3

CDR3aa: CASRGGGGTEAFF
CDR3nt: TGTGCCAGCAGGGGCGGGGGGGGCACTGAAGCTTTCTTT
abundance: .
d_gene: .
v_gene: TRBV27
len: 13
j_gene: TRBJ1-1

CDR3aa: CSSDRGNTEAFF
CDR3nt: TGCAGTTCCGACAGGGGGAACACTGAAGCTTTCTTT
abundance: .
d_gene: TRBD1
v_gene: TRBV29-1
len: 12
j_gene: TRBJ1-1

CDR3aa: CASSIGRLNTEAFF
CDR3nt: TGTGCCAGTAGTATAGGACGGTTGAACACTGAAGCTTTCTTT
abundance: .
d_gene: .
v_gene: TRBV19
len: 14
j_gene: TRBJ1-1

CDR3aa: CASSPTGSTDTQYF
CDR3nt: TGTGCCAGCTCGCCGACAGGGAGCACAGATACGCAGTATTTT
abundance: .
d_gene: TRBD1
v_gene: TRBV18
len: 14
j_gene: TRBJ2-3

CDR3aa: CASSQSGSFGNEQFF
CDR3nt: TGTGCCAGCAGCCAAAGCGGGAGTTTTGGTAATGAGCAGTTCTTC
abundance: .
d_gene: TRBD2
v_gene: TRBV4-2
len: 15
j_gene: TRBJ2-1

CDR3aa: CASSLWAGTGSNEKLFF
CDR3nt: TGTGCCAGCAGCTTATGGGCTGGGACCGGAAGTAATGAAAAACTGTTTTTT
abundance: .
d_gene: .
v_gene: TRBV7-8
len: 17
j_gene: TRBJ1-4

CDR3aa: CASSMATGGAYNYGYTF
CDR3nt: TGTGCCAGTAGTATGGCGACAGGGGGAGCCTATAACTATGGCTACACCTTC
abundance: .
d_gene: TRBD1
v_gene: TRBV19
len: 17
j_gene: TRBJ1-2

CDR3aa: CASGLPGTGESYEQYF
CDR3nt: TGTGCTAGTGGTTTGCCCGGGACAGGGGAATCCTACGAGCAGTACTTC
abundance: .
d_gene: TRBD1
v_gene: TRBV12-5
len: 16
j_gene: TRBJ2-7